Below are 27 T cell receptor beta chains sequenced from a single sample in a study of identical twins. TCRdb re-called the 5' RACE reads through MiXCR, storing one row per CDR3 protein. The sample shows a few hundred thousand distinct CDR3 sequences, approximately 17% of them seen only once. The sample taken for sequencing was naive T cells sorted from blood. The receptors shown here come from a man aged 45-65 years in good health.

This clonotype showed up many times. This sequence joins TRBV27 and TRBJ1-2, with no clear D. The CDR3 loop spans 13 amino acids. CDR1 and CDR2 from the germline V gene are MNHEY and SMNVEV (reference sequence). Trimming left V 3 bases short and J 8 bases short, with 13 bases between. The CDR3 nucleotides are TGTGCCAGCAGTTTCGACCGGTCCGGGGGCTACACCTTC. Translation: CASSFDRSGGYTF.

V and J are TRBV20-1 and TRBJ2-7; D uncertain. V dropped 2 bases and J dropped 0 bases, with 14 bases sitting between them. The length of the CDR3 is 15 residues. Germline CDR1 and CDR2: DFQATT and SNEGSKA (reference sequence). CDR3 residues: CSARPTPAPSYEQYF. The CDR3 region has the DNA TGCAGTGCTAGACCCACCCCAGCCCCCTCCTACGAGCAGTACTTC.

This clonotype was seen at least ten times. The chain employs TRBV4-3 and TRBJ2-7, with TRBD1 identical over 8 bases. V lost 3 bases to trimming and J lost 1 base; unmatched junction nucleotides: 2. Germline values: CDR1 LGHNA, CDR2 YSLEER. This CDR3 is built from 14 residues. The CDR3 coding sequence is TGCGCCAGCAGCCAGGACAGGGCGTCCTACGAGCAGTACTTC. This encodes CASSQDRASYEQYF.

This clonotype has a handful of counts. The chain couples TRBV29-1 to TRBJ2-2; 8 bases are a match to TRBD1. J gave up 5 bases and V 7 bases, and 6 bases lay outside the gene matches. CDR1 is SQVTM, CDR2 ANQGSEA, per germline. The CDR3 runs 13 residues. Here the CDR3 DNA reads TGCAGCGCCCGACAGGGGAGTACCGGGGAGCTGTTTTTT. This sequence encodes CSARQGSTGELFF.

The chain employs TRBV7-9 and TRBJ2-7; D is undetermined. This CDR3 is 12 amino acids long. Germline lookup yields CDR1 SEHNR and CDR2 FQNEAQ (reference sequence). V lost 0 bases, J lost 4 bases, and 4 bases lay in between. The CDR3 sequence: CASSLATYEQYF. CDR3 coding DNA: TGTGCCAGCAGCTTAGCTACGTACGAGCAGTACTTC.

The CDR3 region has the DNA TGTGCCAGCAGGAGTAGCCTAGCGGGTGTGGAGACCCAGTACTTC. This encodes CASRSSLAGVETQYF. The V call is TRBV2, the J call TRBJ2-5; 8 positions agree with TRBD2. CDR1 and CDR2 from the germline V gene are SNHLY and FYNNEI. V was clipped by 6 bases and J by 5 bases; unmatched bases: 11. The CDR3 sequence is 15 residues long.

V usage is TRBV20-1 and J usage is TRBJ2-1, with 8 bases lining up with TRBD1. Losses at the gene ends were 6 bases for V and 4 bases for J; bases not matched to a gene: 14. This CDR3 has 16 amino acids. Germline CDR1 DFQATT, CDR2 SNEGSKA (reference sequence). In DNA, the CDR3 is TGCAGTGCCACCCGGATAGGGACAGGTGTGTACAATGAGCAGTTCTTC. This gives the protein CSATRIGTGVYNEQFF.

This clonotype was recorded a few times. This chain connects TRBV5-1 to TRBJ1-1; D might be TRBD1 (5 bases). This CDR3 contains 17 residues. Trimming pared 4 bases from V and 0 bases from J, leaving 19 bases between. CDR1 SGHRS and CDR2 YFSETQ come from the germline V gene. CDR3: CASSRGGTLGLNTEAFF. CDR3 DNA sequence: TGCGCCAGCAGCCGTGGAGGGACTTTGGGGCTGAACACTGAAGCTTTCTTT.

The sample holds a few counts of this clonotype. The V gene is TRBV29-1, the J gene TRBJ2-7; D is perhaps TRBD1 (5 bases). Trimming took off 4 bases at V and 0 bases at J, with 13 bases between the two ends. CDR1 is SQVTM, CDR2 ANQGSEA, per germline. The length of the CDR3 is 14 residues. The CDR3 here is CSVVVGRDSYEQYF. In nucleotides, the CDR3 is TGCAGCGTTGTGGTGGGGCGCGACTCCTACGAGCAGTACTTC.

At least ten counts were recorded for this clonotype. The chain has TRBV9 and TRBJ1-1; no clear D gene. The CDR3 length is 15 residues. CDR1 is SGDLS, CDR2 YYNGEE, per germline. The V gene lost 0 bases and the J gene lost 1 base, with 10 bases spanning the gap. The CDR3 is CASSVGPDRNTEAFF. CDR3 sequence (DNA): TGTGCCAGCAGCGTAGGTCCCGATAGGAACACTGAAGCTTTCTTT. The full variable domain, its missing parts supplied by reference TRBV9 and TRBJ1-1, is DSGVTQTPKHLITATGQRVTLRCSPRSGDLSVYWYQQSLDQGLQFLIQYYNGEERAKGNILERFSAQQFPDLHSELNLSSLELGDSALYFCASSVGPDRNTEAFFGQGTRLTVV.

This clonotype turned up a few times. This chain uses TRBV25-1 with TRBJ2-7, with D perhaps TRBD1 or TRBD2 (5 bases each). Trimming pared 5 bases from V and 1 base from J, leaving 15 bases between. The germline CDR1 and CDR2 sequences are MGHDK and SYGVNS. The CDR3 loop spans 15 amino acids. The CDR3 reads CASSTGTAPSYEQYF. CDR3 bases: TGTGCCAGCAGTACCGGGACGGCGCCGTCCTACGAGCAGTACTTC.

This clonotype showed up many times. The chain links TRBV10-3 to TRBJ1-1; the match to TRBD1 covers 11 bases. The CDR3 loop spans 13 amino acids. After removal of 6 bases from V and 6 bases from J, the junction contained 3 bases not matched to a gene. The germline V gene has CDR1 ENHRY and CDR2 SYGVKD. CDR3 amino acids: CAIRKDRGPEAFF. The CDR3 coding sequence is TGTGCCATCAGAAAGGACAGGGGGCCTGAAGCTTTCTTT.

This clonotype was detected only a few times. The rearrangement uses TRBV4-2 and TRBJ2-7, with D possibly being TRBD2 (5 bases). This CDR3 spans 15 amino acids. The V and J ends lost 0 bases and 8 bases respectively, with 17 bases between them. Germline CDR1 is LGHNA and CDR2 is YNFKEQ. CDR3 residues: CASSQDGLALGKQYF. As DNA, the CDR3 is TGTGCCAGCAGCCAAGACGGCCTAGCCCTTGGGAAGCAGTACTTC.

The CDR3 nucleotides are TGCGCCAGCAGCTTGGAACAGGGCCTAGGGGAGCTGTTTTTT. Its translation is CASSLEQGLGELFF. The chain employs TRBV5-1 and TRBJ2-2, with D perhaps TRBD1 (6 bases). The germline V gene encodes CDR1 SGHRS and CDR2 YFSETQ. The CDR3 has 14 residues. V dropped 0 bases and J dropped 8 bases, with 11 bases sitting between them.

This clonotype has only a few counts. The CDR3 reads CSVEGRQRRDTQYF. CDR3 DNA sequence: TGCAGCGTTGAGGGTCGGCAGCGAAGGGATACGCAGTATTTT. The chain combines TRBV29-1 with TRBJ2-3; D ambiguous. V lost 3 bases and J 6 bases, leaving 16 bases between the germline ends. This CDR3 spans 14 amino acids. The germline CDR1 and CDR2 sequences are SQVTM and ANQGSEA.

This clonotype was observed at least ten times. This chain connects TRBV7-9 to TRBJ1-1; D ambiguous. Between the trimmed V and J ends, which lost 3 bases and 4 bases, there was a span of 6 bases. Germline CDR1 SEHNR, CDR2 FQNEAQ (reference sequence). CDR3 length equals 12 residues. CDR3 sequence: CASSLRSTEAFF. The DNA of the CDR3 is TGTGCCAGCAGCTTGCGGTCCACTGAAGCTTTCTTT.

The V call is TRBV20-1, the J call TRBJ2-7, with 9 bases matching TRBD2. V shed 6 bases and J 6 bases; nucleotides not matched to a gene: 12. This CDR3 contains 14 residues. From germline, CDR1 is DFQATT and CDR2 SNEGSKA (reference sequence). CDR3 DNA sequence: TGCAGTGCAAAGGGGGTAGCGGGAGATATCGAGCAGTACTTC. This gives the protein CSAKGVAGDIEQYF.

This clonotype was counted many times. CDR3 residues: CASSEDRVNTEAFF. The CDR3 DNA sequence: TGTGCCAGCAGTGAAGACCGAGTGAACACTGAAGCTTTCTTT. J is TRBJ1-1 and V is TRBV6-1, with D unclear. Trimming left V 1 base short and J 0 bases short, with 6 bases between. CDR3 length: 14 residues. CDR1 is MNHNS, CDR2 SASEGT, per germline.

This rearrangement joins TRBV20-1 to TRBJ2-1; D assignment may be TRBD1 or TRBD2 (5 bases each). The CDR3 has 14 amino acids. V was trimmed by 0 bases and J by 6 bases, leaving 12 bases between them. Germline CDR1 and CDR2: DFQATT and SNEGSKA (reference sequence). The CDR3 DNA is TGCAGTGCTAGAGACGCACGGGGCATCAATGAGCAGTTCTTC. This gives the protein CSARDARGINEQFF.

This clonotype was recorded a few times. The chain is built from TRBV10-2 and TRBJ2-7; possibly TRBD1 or TRBD2 for D (5 bases each). Trimming shortened V by 7 bases and J by 0 bases, and 7 bases separated the two germline ends. The CDR3 runs to 12 residues. Germline CDR1 and CDR2: WSHSY and SAAADI. The CDR3 reads CASTRGSYEQYF. Written as DNA, the CDR3 is TGCGCCAGCACGAGGGGCTCCTACGAGCAGTACTTC.

This clonotype was seen ten or more times. The genes are TRBV29-1 and TRBJ2-1, with D maybe TRBD2 (6 bases). The ends were cut back, 4 bases at V and 7 bases at J, with 17 bases in the middle. Per the germline V gene, CDR1 is SQVTM and CDR2 is ANQGSEA. The CDR3 runs to 14 residues. The chain's CDR3 is CSVVLAPMGNEQFF. The CDR3 DNA is TGCAGCGTTGTTCTAGCGCCCATGGGTAATGAGCAGTTCTTC.

The chain carries TRBV13 and TRBJ2-7; D uncertain. The germline V and J ends were trimmed by 1 base and 2 bases, with 12 bases remaining between them. CDR1 and CDR2 (germline): PRHDT, FYEKMQ (reference sequence). CDR3 size: 15 residues. DNA for the CDR3: TGTGCCAGCAGCTTAGTTTCAGACCGGACCTACGAGCAGTACTTC. Encoded protein: CASSLVSDRTYEQYF.

This clonotype came up a few times. This chain uses TRBV29-1 with TRBJ2-7; D gene ambiguous. Germline CDR1 SQVTM, CDR2 ANQGSEA. The V and J ends lost 7 bases and 6 bases respectively, with 16 bases between them. The CDR3 covers 12 residues. CDR3 residues: CSGSSPPREQYF. The CDR3 DNA reads as TGCAGCGGGAGTTCCCCCCCTCGCGAGCAGTACTTC.

This clonotype was observed at least ten times. This sequence joins TRBV4-1 and TRBJ2-1; no definite D call. The ends were cut back, 1 base at V and 4 bases at J, with 11 bases in the middle. The germline CDR1 and CDR2 sequences are MGHRA and YSYEKL. The CDR3 spans 15 residues. The DNA of the CDR3 is TGCGCCAGCAGCCAAGGTCCCACAGCTTACAATGAGCAGTTCTTC. Its translation is CASSQGPTAYNEQFF.

This clonotype came up a few times. J is TRBJ1-2 and V is TRBV20-1, with 9 positions matching TRBD1. With V trimmed by 1 base and J by 3 bases, 9 bases remained unmatched. Germline V gene sequence: CDR1 DFQATT, CDR2 SNEGSKA (reference sequence). CDR3 size: 16 residues. The CDR3: CSARVFMTGGDYGYTF. In DNA form, the CDR3 reads TGCAGTGCTAGAGTTTTCATGACAGGGGGTGACTATGGCTACACCTTC.

This clonotype was detected only a few times. The chain links TRBV12-3 or TRBV12-4 to TRBJ2-2; D may be TRBD2 (5 bases). The germline V and J ends were trimmed by 7 bases and 5 bases, with 17 bases remaining between them. This CDR3 is 15 amino acids long. CDR3 sequence: CASNLGASRTGELFF. The CDR3 nucleotides read TGTGCCAGCAATCTGGGAGCTAGCCGTACCGGGGAGCTGTTTTTT.

This clonotype was seen repeatedly, ten times or more. V usage is TRBV5-1 and J usage is TRBJ1-6, with D uncertain. Germline V lookup: CDR1 SGHRS, CDR2 YFSETQ. V was clipped by 0 bases and J by 5 bases, with 6 bases between them. The CDR3 loop spans 14 amino acids. CDR3 protein: CASSLGRNNSPLHF. In DNA, the CDR3 is TGCGCCAGCAGCTTGGGGCGGAATAATTCACCCCTCCACTTT.